The T cell receptor beta chain under discussion was sequenced for a study of Ad26.COV2.S vaccination and SARS-CoV-2 variants. In the study overall: The trial was COV1001 and the donor's arm was Ad26.COV2.S. Once or twice, 56 days apart, Ad26.COV2.S was delivered intramuscularly.

Study findings and constraints: A substantial breadth of spike-specific CD8+ and CD4+ T cell responses after vaccination has been reported. Vaccine recipients surpassed placebo recipients in spike-specific TCR breadth.

TCRdb's copy holds only in-frame clones and misses some; the assay was immunoSEQ multiplex PCR. Of roughly 320,000 clones in the sample, approximately 86% were seen once. For this clone: No antigen is known for it.

The treatment was: roughly 19 received Ad26.COV2.S at low or high dose, single or two shots; 5 received placebo; per-sample allocation not given. All samples were drawn on day 63, counting from the first vaccine or placebo injection. The CDR3 spans 15 residues. Germline V gene lookup returns CDR1 SEHNR and CDR2 FQNEAQ (reference sequence). Trimming took 3 bases from V and 3 from J; bases not matched to a gene: 7. The chain couples TRBV7-9 to TRBJ1-1; TRBD1 agrees at 7 bases. This receptor was taken from a person aged 18-65 years who received the Ad26.COV2.S COVID-19 vaccine or a placebo. The sample consisted of peripheral blood, taken in a trial of Ad26.COV2.S vaccine versus placebo. The CDR3 nucleotides read TGTGCCAGCAGCTTCCAAGGAGGGGGCGACACTGAAGCTTTCTTT. This codes for CASSFQGGGDTEAFF.